Below, 31 T cell receptor beta chains from the same sample are listed, as sequenced in a study of sequential checkpoint blockade in melanoma (dated by TCRdb to 2018 to 2020). The library came from the immunoSEQ multiplex PCR assay. Here the immuneACCESS table is served through TCRdb, limited to in-frame sequences with V and J called. Missing clones are a known gap in these copies; in checked studies unresolved V genes cover under half, and the rest lacks a known reason. Counted in this sample were under 20,000 clones; under 75% of them appeared once. 15% to 20% of the sample comes from the top ten. This specimen's treatment or condition label, interpreted: randomized to nivolumab then ipilimumab (arm A) or the reverse (arm B). The input for sequencing was CD8+ T cells sorted from blood (inferred from file names), taken from a patient given nivolumab and ipilimumab in sequence. Every receptor here comes from a human donor with melanoma.

This chain links TRBV7-9 with TRBJ2-2; 9 bases align to TRBD1. The CDR3 totals 14 residues. The J segment lost 6 bases and the V segment lost 6 bases, leaving 5 bases of the junction unmatched. Germline V gene data show CDR1 as SEHNR and CDR2 as FQNEAQ (reference sequence). CDR3 region: CASRAGQGSGELFF. CDR3 DNA: TGTGCCAGCAGGGCAGGACAGGGGTCCGGGGAGCTGTTTTTT.

This chain uses TRBV27 with TRBJ1-1, with D possibly TRBD1 on 5 matching bases. Germline V gene lookup returns CDR1 MNHEY and CDR2 SMNVEV (reference sequence). V was trimmed by 3 bases and J by 5 bases, leaving 13 bases between them. The CDR3 consists of 14 residues. CDR3 DNA: TGTGCCAGCAGTTTTACCGGGGGAGGAACTGAAGCTTTCTTT. Its translation is CASSFTGGGTEAFF.

This clone appeared a few times. The J gene is TRBJ1-1, the V gene TRBV9; 7 nucleotides agree with TRBD1. There are 14 residues in the CDR3. J lost 7 bases, V lost 3 bases, and 9 bases had no gene match. From germline, CDR1 is SGDLS and CDR2 YYNGEE. CDR3 bases: TGTGCCAGCAGCGCCTCGACAGGGTGGAATGAAGCTTTCTTT. It specifies CASSASTGWNEAFF.

The V gene is TRBV7-9, the J gene TRBJ2-2, with a tentative D call TRBD1 (6 bases). The CDR3 has 16 amino acids. The V end was cut by 3 bases, the J end by 1 base, with 12 bases between. The germline gives CDR1 SEHNR, CDR2 FQNEAQ (reference sequence). The CDR3 nucleotides read TGTGCCAGCAGCTTTGGGACATCCCTGAACACCGGGGAGCTGTTTTTT. The encoded protein is CASSFGTSLNTGELFF.

This clone has just a few counts. V gene TRBV29-1 combines with J gene TRBJ1-3; 7 nucleotides agree with TRBD1. The CDR3 runs 13 residues. With 7 bases clipped from V and 1 base from J, the junction kept 4 bases outside the gene matches. Germline-derived CDR1 and CDR2 are SQVTM and ANQGSEA. The CDR3 nucleotides are TGCAGCGCCCAGACAGGGTCTGGAAACACCATATATTTT. Encoded protein: CSAQTGSGNTIYF.

The J gene is TRBJ1-6, the V gene TRBV18; D gene unclear. The germline V and J ends were trimmed by 3 bases and 4 bases, with 16 bases remaining between them. Germline-derived CDR1 and CDR2 are KGHSH and LQKENI. This CDR3 has 17 amino acids. As DNA, the CDR3 is TGTGCCAGCTCACCGTCACCTTACAGTGTTTATAATTCACCCCTCCACTTT. The encoded protein is CASSPSPYSVYNSPLHF.

The chain uses TRBV7-6 and TRBJ2-1, with 7 bases fitting TRBD2. The CDR3 totals 16 residues. J was trimmed by 4 bases and V by 1 base; bases with no gene match: 7. Per the germline V gene, CDR1 is SGHVS and CDR2 is FNYEAQ. CDR3 in DNA: TGTGCCAGCAGCTTAGGCGCTAGCGGTACGTACAATGAGCAGTTCTTC. It encodes CASSLGASGTYNEQFF.

This clone appeared a few times. This sequence joins TRBV7-6 and TRBJ2-7, with 8 positions matching TRBD2. Trimming at V came to 1 base and at J to 0 bases, leaving 8 bases not matched to a gene. The CDR3 extends over 17 amino acids. The germline CDR1 and CDR2 sequences are SGHVS and FNYEAQ. CDR3 DNA: TGTGCCAGCAGCTTAGAGCCGAGCAGCGGGGGCTCCTACGAGCAGTACTTC. Encoded protein: CASSLEPSSGGSYEQYF.

V usage is TRBV2 and J usage is TRBJ2-7, with D perhaps TRBD2 (6 bases). The CDR3 extends over 13 amino acids. Trimming stripped 6 bases from V and 9 bases from J, with 18 bases between. Looked up from germline, CDR1 is SNHLY and CDR2 is FYNNEI. The CDR3 DNA sequence: TGTGCCAGCAGGGAGGGACTCACTAGCTCGCAGTACTTC. Amino acids: CASREGLTSSQYF.

This clone showed up just once. The CDR3 protein is CASSLGLTRGGASLQETQYF. CDR3 coding DNA: TGTGCCAGCAGCTTAGGGTTGACTCGCGGGGGGGCCTCTTTACAAGAGACCCAGTACTTC. The chain employs TRBV13 and TRBJ2-5; 9 nucleotides line up with TRBD2. Germline CDR1 PRHDT, CDR2 FYEKMQ (reference sequence). V lost 0 bases, J lost 2 bases, and 16 bases stayed unmatched. This CDR3 has 20 amino acids.

This clone showed up just once. The rearrangement links TRBV7-9 to TRBJ1-1; D is unclear. The V gene lost 1 base and the J gene lost 2 bases, with 8 bases spanning the gap. Germline values: CDR1 SEHNR, CDR2 FQNEAQ (reference sequence). The CDR3 has 14 amino acids. CDR3 amino acids: CASSLGEVNTEAFF. CDR3 coding DNA: TGTGCCAGCAGCTTAGGAGAGGTAAACACTGAAGCTTTCTTT.

The chain employs TRBV28 and TRBJ1-5, with a weak D call TRBD1 (5 bases). This CDR3 has 16 amino acids. Trimming took off 6 bases at V and 3 bases at J, with 18 bases between the two ends. Germline CDR1 and CDR2: MDHEN and SYDVKM. CDR3 region: CASSPYPGVYNQPQHF. The CDR3 DNA follows: TGTGCCAGCAGCCCCTATCCGGGGGTATACAATCAGCCCCAGCATTTT.

The chain carries TRBV9 and TRBJ2-1; 7 bases agree with TRBD1. V was clipped by 3 bases and J by 3 bases; unmatched bases: 9. Germline CDR1 is SGDLS and CDR2 is YYNGEE. This CDR3 is built from 16 residues. The CDR3 DNA reads TGTGCCAGCAGCGCGTTTGGACAGGCCGTCTACAATGAGCAGTTCTTC. This encodes CASSAFGQAVYNEQFF.

This chain connects TRBV10-2 to TRBJ1-5, with 7 nucleotides matching TRBD1. From germline, CDR1 is WSHSY and CDR2 SAAADI. J was trimmed by 0 bases and V by 1 base; bases with no gene match: 9. The CDR3 runs 18 residues. CDR3 residues: CASSEYPTGQHSNQPQHF. CDR3 coding DNA: TGCGCCAGCAGTGAGTACCCTACGGGACAGCATAGCAATCAGCCCCAGCATTTT.

This clone is a singleton in its sample. V and J are TRBV19 and TRBJ2-3; 8 bases map to TRBD1. Losses at the gene ends were 10 bases for V and 1 base for J; bases not matched to a gene: 7. Germline CDR1 is LNHDA and CDR2 is SQIVND (reference sequence). This CDR3 is 14 amino acids long. This CDR3 is CATKGQGGTDTQYF. Written as DNA, the CDR3 is TGTGCCACCAAAGGACAGGGAGGCACAGATACGCAGTATTTT.

The V call is TRBV27, the J call TRBJ1-1, with D tentatively TRBD1 (6 bases). The V and J ends lost 1 base and 2 bases respectively, with 8 bases between them. CDR3 length equals 14 residues. Germline V CDR1 and CDR2: MNHEY, SMNVEV (reference sequence). CDR3 residues: CASSLLGGNTEAFF. The CDR3 DNA is TGTGCCAGCAGTTTATTAGGGGGTAACACTGAAGCTTTCTTT.

The chain has TRBV7-9 and TRBJ1-2; D is unresolved. Germline CDR1 and CDR2: SEHNR and FQNEAQ (reference sequence). Trimming removed 5 bases at V and 4 bases at J, with 14 bases between. The CDR3 spans 14 residues. CDR3 DNA: TGTGCCAGCAGCCAACTAGAAGTACTCTATGGCTACACCTTC. It codes for CASSQLEVLYGYTF.

This clone was counted a single time. This chain links TRBV6-1 with TRBJ1-2; D remains unclear. This CDR3 region has 13 residues. V shed 5 bases and J shed 6 bases, with 13 bases lying between them. Germline loops: CDR1 MNHNS, CDR2 SASEGT. CDR3 in DNA: TGTGCCAGCAGTTATTCAGGCTACGATGGCTACACCTTC. The encoded protein is CASSYSGYDGYTF.

This clone appeared once. The rearrangement joins TRBV5-1 to TRBJ2-7, with 7 bases that match TRBD1. The V gene end was trimmed by 0 bases and the J gene end by 0 bases; junction bases not matched to a gene: 12. Germline CDR1 is SGHRS and CDR2 is YFSETQ. The CDR3 has 18 residues. CDR3 coding DNA: TGCGCCAGCAGCTTGGCCGCGACAGGGAATTTCGGCTCCTACGAGCAGTACTTC. It yields the protein CASSLAATGNFGSYEQYF.

The genes are TRBV18 and TRBJ2-5; 7 bases line up with TRBD1. V lost 0 bases and J lost 5; bases outside the gene matches: 9. From germline, CDR1 is KGHSH and CDR2 LQKENI. This CDR3 has 16 residues. The CDR3 sequence is CASSPPTGRRWETQYF. For the CDR3, the DNA is TGTGCCAGCTCACCACCGACAGGGCGGCGGTGGGAGACCCAGTACTTC.

The table lists this clone with a count of one. V usage is TRBV5-1 and J usage is TRBJ1-1; D might be TRBD1 (5 bases). V was cut by 0 bases and J by 1 base, with 10 bases left in between. In germline, CDR1 is SGHRS, CDR2 YFSETQ. The length of the CDR3 is 15 residues. The CDR3 protein is CASSLAGGGNTEAFF. CDR3 sequence (DNA): TGCGCCAGCAGCTTGGCCGGGGGGGGGAACACTGAAGCTTTCTTT.

This clone has a handful of counts. The chain is built from TRBV27 and TRBJ2-2; 7 positions agree with TRBD1. Germline V CDR1 and CDR2: MNHEY, SMNVEV (reference sequence). The CDR3 covers 14 residues. Trimming at V came to 8 bases and at J to 4 bases, leaving 7 bases not matched to a gene. CDR3 sequence reads: CASSGQPSTGELFF. As DNA, the CDR3 is TGTGCCAGCTCGGGACAGCCCAGCACCGGGGAGCTGTTTTTT.

The chain joins TRBV7-6 to TRBJ1-1; 9 bases map to TRBD1. CDR1 SGHVS and CDR2 FNYEAQ come from the germline V gene. V shed 3 bases, J shed 4 bases, and the junction held 6 bases outside the gene matches. The length of the CDR3 is 15 residues. CDR3: CASSLGDRVGTEAFF. CDR3 nucleotide sequence: TGTGCCAGCAGCTTGGGGGACAGGGTGGGCACTGAAGCTTTCTTT.

This clone is medium-sized (0.01 to 0.1%) within its sample. The chain joins TRBV29-1 to TRBJ2-1; 8 bases map to TRBD1. This CDR3 region has 13 residues. V trimming: 7 bases; J trimming: 3 bases; junction bases outside the gene matches: 5. In germline, CDR1 is SQVTM, CDR2 ANQGSEA. CDR3 nucleotides: TGCAGCGCCCCGACAGGGGACTACAATGAGCAGTTCTTC. Translating it yields CSAPTGDYNEQFF.

The chain combines TRBV7-9 with TRBJ2-7, with D perhaps TRBD2 (7 bases). This CDR3 has 14 residues. The germline gives CDR1 SEHNR, CDR2 FQNEAQ (reference sequence). Trimming shortened V by 4 bases and J by 2 bases, and 12 bases separated the two germline ends. The CDR3 DNA sequence: TGTGCCAGCAGCTGGGGGGGCGTTACCTACGAGCAGTACTTC. Translation gives CASSWGGVTYEQYF.

The V and J genes are TRBV5-1 and TRBJ1-5; D unresolved. The CDR3 contains 12 residues. Trimming removed 4 bases at V and 9 bases at J, with 11 bases between. The germline gives CDR1 SGHRS, CDR2 YFSETQ. The CDR3 DNA follows: TGCGCCAGCAGCCTCCTATTTGGGCCCCAGCATTTT. The encoded protein is CASSLLFGPQHF.

The chain joins TRBV9 to TRBJ2-1; the D gene is possibly TRBD2 (5 bases). This CDR3 has 15 residues. Between the trimmed V and J ends, which lost 3 bases and 4 bases, there was a span of 14 bases. The germline V gene encodes CDR1 SGDLS and CDR2 YYNGEE. Here the CDR3 DNA reads TGTGCCAGCAGCGGTTTTCTTAGCGATTACAATGAGCAGTTCTTC. Encoded protein: CASSGFLSDYNEQFF.

In this sample, this clone is large. In the same sample, other DNA sequences code for this CDR3. The chain carries TRBV10-3 and TRBJ2-6; TRBD1 might be the D (6 bases). Germline CDR1 and CDR2: ENHRY and SYGVKD. Trimming left V 3 bases short and J 1 base short, with 10 bases between. The CDR3 covers 16 residues. In DNA form, the CDR3 reads TGTGCCATCAGTGATTCGGGGACATCTGGGGCCAACGTCCTGACTTTC. As protein: CAISDSGTSGANVLTF.

The J gene is TRBJ2-7, the V gene TRBV5-4, with D possibly being TRBD1 (6 bases). This CDR3 spans 14 amino acids. The V end lost 0 bases, the J end lost 4 bases, and 11 bases lay between the germline ends. Germline V gene data show CDR1 as SGHNT and CDR2 as YYREEE (reference sequence). The CDR3 sequence is CASSLVPGAYEQYF. CDR3 in DNA: TGTGCCAGCAGCTTGGTTCCAGGGGCGTACGAGCAGTACTTC.

The V gene is TRBV7-8, the J gene TRBJ2-5; 13 bases are shared with TRBD2. The J call is in doubt because the DNA end fits TRBJ2-7 better. The CDR3 runs 15 residues. CDR1 and CDR2 from the germline V gene are SGHVS and FQNEAQ. CDR3 nucleotide sequence: TGTGCCAGCAGCCCTCGGACTAGCGGGAGTGACGAGCAGTACTTC. Translated, it gives CASSPRTSGSDEQYF.

The rearrangement links TRBV27 to TRBJ1-1; D unclear. Deletions cut 2 bases from V and 4 bases from J, with 14 bases between. Germline CDR1 and CDR2: MNHEY and SMNVEV (reference sequence). The CDR3 runs 15 residues. The CDR3 sequence: CASSLVPGSGTEAFF. The CDR3 nucleotides read TGTGCCAGCAGTTTAGTACCGGGGTCAGGCACTGAAGCTTTCTTT.